The 23 T cell receptor beta chains below all came from one sample that was sequenced in a study of blood T cell repertoires in COVID-19. Some clones are missing from TCRdb's copy, which holds only in-frame ones; the method was immunoSEQ multiplex PCR. Of approximately 220,000 clones detected, about 83% appear once; the ten largest clones hold 6.8%. The specimen was PBMCs or T cells enriched from blood (not recorded which). Receptors originate from a middle-aged woman who had recovered from COVID-19.

The rearrangement uses TRBV9 and TRBJ2-2; D remains ambiguous. This CDR3 is built from 14 residues. The V end was cut by 0 bases, the J end by 4 bases, with 7 bases between. Germline CDR1 SGDLS, CDR2 YYNGEE. The CDR3 sequence: CASSVATSTGELFF. The DNA of the CDR3 is TGTGCCAGCAGCGTAGCTACTTCCACCGGGGAGCTGTTTTTT.

Here the CDR3 DNA reads TGCAGCGGTCAGCGGGACAAAAATTCACCCCTCCACTTT. It encodes CSGQRDKNSPLHF. This sequence joins TRBV29-1 and TRBJ1-6; maybe TRBD1 (6 bases). The germline V gene has CDR1 SQVTM and CDR2 ANQGSEA. The CDR3 extends over 13 amino acids. The ends were cut back, 7 bases at V and 7 bases at J, with 14 bases in the middle.

The chain combines TRBV7-2 with TRBJ1-1; 9 bases agree with TRBD1. V trimming: 5 bases; J trimming: 1 base; junction bases outside the gene matches: 5. Germline assignment: CDR1 SGHTA and CDR2 FQGNSA. The CDR3 spans 15 residues. For the CDR3, the DNA is TGTGCCAGCAGCGCCAGACAGGGGGGGAACACTGAAGCTTTCTTT. Translation: CASSARQGGNTEAFF.

The chain joins TRBV10-3 to TRBJ2-3; 10 bases match TRBD2. Germline V gene sequence: CDR1 ENHRY, CDR2 SYGVKD. The CDR3 is 15 amino acids. Losses at the gene ends were 7 bases for V and 0 bases for J; bases not matched to a gene: 4. CDR3 sequence: CAITPTSGSTDTQYF. CDR3 DNA sequence: TGTGCCATCACCCCGACTAGCGGGAGCACAGATACGCAGTATTTT.

The chain carries TRBV18 and TRBJ2-7; D possibly corresponds to TRBD2 (7 bases). The germline CDR1 and CDR2 sequences are KGHSH and LQKENI. The CDR3 is made up of 13 amino acids. V dropped 6 bases and J dropped 3 bases, with 12 bases sitting between them. The CDR3 sequence: CASSGGGNYEQYF. For the CDR3, the DNA is TGTGCCAGCTCGGGAGGGGGGAACTACGAGCAGTACTTC.

The CDR3 protein is CASSPVTQGTYNEQFF. CDR3 bases: TGTGCCAGCAGCCCCGTGACGCAGGGAACCTACAATGAGCAGTTCTTC. This sequence joins TRBV4-2 and TRBJ2-1; tentatively, D is TRBD1 (5 bases). The CDR3 has 16 residues. Trimming left V 4 bases short and J 2 bases short, with 15 bases between. Germline V lookup: CDR1 LGHNA, CDR2 YNFKEQ.

At least ten counts were recorded for this clone. This chain connects TRBV5-5 to TRBJ1-5; D is ambiguous. V was cut by 1 base and J by 5 bases, with 10 bases left in between. This CDR3 is 14 amino acids long. Looked up from germline, CDR1 is SGHKS and CDR2 is YYEKEE (reference sequence). The CDR3 protein is CASSLLGGHQPQHF. The CDR3 DNA sequence: TGTGCCAGCAGCTTGTTGGGAGGCCATCAGCCCCAGCATTTT.

The chain uses TRBV3-1 (or the pseudogene TRBV3-2) and TRBJ1-6, with D perhaps matching TRBD1 (5 bases). The CDR3 spans 14 residues. Germline V lookup: CDR1 LGHDT, CDR2 YNNKEL (reference sequence). The ends were cut back, 2 bases at V and 13 bases at J, with 15 bases in the middle. The CDR3 spells CASSQFGRAKPLHF. The DNA for the CDR3 is TGTGCCAGCAGCCAATTCGGCAGGGCTAAGCCCCTCCACTTT.

The sample holds one count of this clone. V usage is TRBV6-5 and J usage is TRBJ1-3, with a tentative D call TRBD1 (5 bases). The CDR3 runs to 15 residues. Deletions cut 7 bases from V and 0 bases from J, with 13 bases between. Per germline, CDR1 MNHEY and CDR2 SVGAGI. The CDR3 protein is CASTRLGLSGNTIYF. The CDR3 bases are TGTGCCAGCACTAGGCTGGGGCTCTCTGGAAACACCATATATTTT.

The J gene is TRBJ1-6, the V gene TRBV28; no clear D gene. The CDR3 covers 14 residues. V shed 5 bases and J shed 9 bases, with 14 bases lying between them. Germline V gene lookup returns CDR1 MDHEN and CDR2 SYDVKM. The CDR3 here is CASSRSGPFSPLHF. In DNA form, the CDR3 reads TGTGCCAGCAGTCGTAGCGGCCCCTTTTCACCCCTCCACTTT.

The rearrangement uses TRBV2 and TRBJ1-2; 9 nucleotides align to TRBD1. In germline, CDR1 is SNHLY, CDR2 FYNNEI. The CDR3 contains 13 residues. J lost 5 bases, V lost 6 bases, and 4 bases had no gene match. In DNA, the CDR3 is TGTGCCAGCAGCAGAGGACAGGGGTATGGCTACACCTTC. Translated: CASSRGQGYGYTF.

The chain's CDR3 is CASTNRMYQETQYF. CDR3 sequence (DNA): TGTGCCAGCACTAACAGAATGTACCAAGAGACCCAGTACTTC. The chain carries TRBV2 and TRBJ2-5, with no clear D. The CDR3 is 14 residues long. CDR1 and CDR2 (germline): SNHLY, FYNNEI. V lost 7 bases and J 0 bases, leaving 12 bases between the germline ends. The variable domain in full, with the rest retrieved from reference TRBV2 and TRBJ2-5, is EPEVTQTPSHQVTQMGQEVILRCVPISNHLYFYWYRQILGQKVEFLVSFYNNEISEKSEIFDDQFSVERPDGSNFTLKIRSTKLEDSAMYFCASTNRMYQETQYFGPGTRLLVL.

The CDR3, as DNA: TGTGCCACCAGTGATTTGCTTCAGCAGTACTTC. Amino acid sequence: CATSDLLQQYF. The rearrangement uses TRBV24-1 and TRBJ2-7; unclear D gene. The V gene's germline CDR1 is KGHDR and CDR2 SFDVKD. V lost 0 bases, J lost 8 bases, and 4 bases lay in between. CDR3 length: 11 residues.

V usage is TRBV4-2 and J usage is TRBJ2-3; D may be TRBD2 (5 bases). V was trimmed by 0 bases and J by 5 bases, leaving 18 bases between them. CDR1 and CDR2 (germline): LGHNA, YNFKEQ. The CDR3 extends over 17 amino acids. CDR3 region: CASSQDDANFGEDTQYF. CDR3 DNA: TGTGCCAGCAGCCAAGACGACGCGAATTTCGGGGAAGATACGCAGTATTTT.

The V and J genes are TRBV9 and TRBJ2-1; 13 bases agree with TRBD2. CDR1 is SGDLS, CDR2 YYNGEE, per germline. With V trimmed by 4 bases and J by 6 bases, 4 bases remained unmatched. The CDR3 totals 15 residues. The CDR3 region is CASSSRTSGSNEQFF. Written as DNA, the CDR3 is TGTGCCAGCAGCTCGCGGACTAGCGGGAGCAATGAGCAGTTCTTC.

The chain combines TRBV5-6 with TRBJ2-7; D might be TRBD2 (5 bases). CDR3 size: 16 residues. V was pared by 0 bases and J by 5 bases, with 18 bases between. Germline V gives CDR1 SGHDT, CDR2 YYEEEE. The CDR3 is CASSLVSAPGFHEQYV. The CDR3 DNA sequence: TGTGCCAGCAGCTTGGTAAGTGCGCCGGGATTCCACGAGCAGTACGTC.

The genes are TRBV4-2 and TRBJ2-4; the match to TRBD2 covers 7 bases. The CDR3 sequence is 13 residues long. The ends lost 5 bases at V and 8 bases at J; junction bases unmatched: 6. Germline V gene lookup returns CDR1 LGHNA and CDR2 YNFKEQ. CDR3 sequence (DNA): TGTGCCAGCAGCGAACCACTAGCGTACATTCAGTACTTC. Protein product: CASSEPLAYIQYF.

This clone occurred once. The rearrangement joins TRBV7-9 to TRBJ1-1; D not certain. The CDR3 loop spans 11 amino acids. CDR1 and CDR2 from the germline V gene are SEHNR and FQNEAQ (reference sequence). The germline V and J ends were trimmed by 2 bases and 8 bases, with 6 bases remaining between them. DNA of the CDR3: TGTGCCAGCAGCTTACCAGTAGAAGCTTTCTTT. Translating gives CASSLPVEAFF.

The chain couples TRBV28 to TRBJ2-5, with 9 bases matching TRBD2. CDR3 length: 15 amino acids. Germline-derived CDR1 and CDR2 are MDHEN and SYDVKM. V was clipped by 6 bases and J by 2 bases; unmatched bases: 7. For the CDR3, the DNA is TGTGCCAGCAGCCTTGCGGGAGGGAGACAAGAGACCCAGTACTTC. Residues: CASSLAGGRQETQYF.

The chain employs TRBV19 and TRBJ1-5; weak D call: TRBD1 (6 bases). The germline V gene encodes CDR1 LNHDA and CDR2 SQIVND (reference sequence). Trimming stripped 4 bases from V and 5 bases from J, with 15 bases between. This CDR3 is built from 15 residues. CDR3 nucleotide sequence: TGTGCCAGTAGTACCCTTAACAGGGATGATCAGCCCCAGCATTTT. It codes for CASSTLNRDDQPQHF.

The genes are TRBV7-6 and TRBJ2-7; D possibly corresponds to TRBD2 (6 bases). V shed 5 bases and J shed 2 bases, with 13 bases lying between them. This CDR3 is built from 14 residues. The germline V gene has CDR1 SGHVS and CDR2 FNYEAQ. CDR3 protein: CASSPGTHTYEQYF. DNA of the CDR3: TGTGCCAGCAGCCCCGGGACTCACACCTACGAGCAGTACTTC.

The rearrangement joins TRBV11-2 to TRBJ2-3, with 9 bases lining up with TRBD1. Germline V lookup: CDR1 SGHAT, CDR2 FQNNGV. The length of the CDR3 is 17 residues. J was trimmed by 1 base and V by 4 bases; bases with no gene match: 9. The CDR3, as DNA: TGTGCCAGCAGCTCCGGGACAGGGTTCCTCGGCACAGATACGCAGTATTTT. Its translation is CASSSGTGFLGTDTQYF.

V usage is TRBV7-9 and J usage is TRBJ2-2, with 10 bases matching TRBD2. V lost 5 bases to trimming and J lost 3 bases; unmatched junction nucleotides: 6. The CDR3 sequence is 16 residues long. Germline CDR1 and CDR2: SEHNR and FQNEAQ (reference sequence). The CDR3 region is CASSQLAGRDTGELFF. The CDR3 region has the DNA TGTGCCAGCAGCCAACTAGCGGGGAGAGACACCGGGGAGCTGTTTTTT.